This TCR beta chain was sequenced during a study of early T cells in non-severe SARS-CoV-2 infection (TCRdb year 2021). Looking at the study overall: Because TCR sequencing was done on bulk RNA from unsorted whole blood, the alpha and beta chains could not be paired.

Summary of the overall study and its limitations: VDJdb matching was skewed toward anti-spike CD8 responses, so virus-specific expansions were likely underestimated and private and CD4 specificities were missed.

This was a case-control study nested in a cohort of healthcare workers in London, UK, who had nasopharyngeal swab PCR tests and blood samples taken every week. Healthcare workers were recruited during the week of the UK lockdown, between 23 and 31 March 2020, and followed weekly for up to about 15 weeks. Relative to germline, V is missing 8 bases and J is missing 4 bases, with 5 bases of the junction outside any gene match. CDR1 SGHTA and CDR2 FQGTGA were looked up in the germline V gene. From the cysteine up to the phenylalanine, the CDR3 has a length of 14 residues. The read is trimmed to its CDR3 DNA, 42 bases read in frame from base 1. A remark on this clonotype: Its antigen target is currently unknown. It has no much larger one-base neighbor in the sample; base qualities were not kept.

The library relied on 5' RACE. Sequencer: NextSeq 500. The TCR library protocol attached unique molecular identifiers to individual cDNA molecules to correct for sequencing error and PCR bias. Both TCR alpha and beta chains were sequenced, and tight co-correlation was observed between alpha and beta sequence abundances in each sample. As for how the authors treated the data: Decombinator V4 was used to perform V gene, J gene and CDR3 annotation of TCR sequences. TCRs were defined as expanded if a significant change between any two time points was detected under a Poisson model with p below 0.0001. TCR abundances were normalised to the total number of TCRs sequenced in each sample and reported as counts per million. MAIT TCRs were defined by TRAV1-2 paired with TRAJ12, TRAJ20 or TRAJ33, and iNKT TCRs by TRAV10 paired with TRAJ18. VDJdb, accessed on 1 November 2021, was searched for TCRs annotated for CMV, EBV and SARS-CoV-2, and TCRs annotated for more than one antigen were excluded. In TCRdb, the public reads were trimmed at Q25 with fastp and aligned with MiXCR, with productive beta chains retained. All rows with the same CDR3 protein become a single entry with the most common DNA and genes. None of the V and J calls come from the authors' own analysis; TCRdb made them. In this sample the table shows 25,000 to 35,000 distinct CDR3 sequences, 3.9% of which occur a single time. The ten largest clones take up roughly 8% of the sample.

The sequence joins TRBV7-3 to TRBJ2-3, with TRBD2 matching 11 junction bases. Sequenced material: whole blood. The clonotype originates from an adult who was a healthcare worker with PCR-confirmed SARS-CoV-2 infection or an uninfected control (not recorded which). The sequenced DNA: TGTGCCAGCCGTAGCGGGGGGGCCGCAGATACGCAGTATTTT. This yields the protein CASRSGGAADTQYF. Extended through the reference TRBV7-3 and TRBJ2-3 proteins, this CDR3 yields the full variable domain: GAGVSQTPSNKVTEKGKYVELRCDPISGHTALYWYRQSLGQGPEFLIYFQGTGAADDSGLPNDRFFAVRPEGSVSTLKIQRTERGDSAVYLCASRSGGAADTQYFGPGTRLTVL.